These 7 T cell receptor beta chains originate from one sample sequenced in a study of shared clonotypes between healthy human individuals. CD45RO-negative CD8 cells positively selected for CCR7 made up the naive population, which excluded terminally differentiated effector memory CD45RA+ cells. The assay was immunoSEQ multiplex PCR, and TCRdb's table has in-frame clones only and misses some. The table shows around 1,900,000 clones, with just under 95% occurring only once. The sample comprised naive CD8+ T cells from PBMCs. These receptors were obtained from a man younger than 30 in good health. Some clones in this sample may be carry-over from other donors' samples.

The chain uses TRBV7-2 and TRBJ1-1; a weak D match, TRBD1 (5 bases). Trimming cost V 5 bases and J 0 bases, with 19 bases left between them. The germline CDR1 and CDR2 sequences are SGHTA and FQGNSA. The CDR3 covers 17 residues. CDR3 sequence (DNA): TGTGCCAGCAGCCGTCTGGGACGGACCACAATGAACACTGAAGCTTTCTTT. This gives the protein CASSRLGRTTMNTEAFF.

This sequence joins TRBV14 and TRBJ2-3; D tentatively reads TRBD1 or TRBD2 (5 bases each). The CDR3 is 16 residues long. Trimming left V 0 bases short and J 2 bases short, with 12 bases between. Germline CDR1 reads SGHDN; CDR2 reads FVKESK. CDR3 amino acids: CASSQEHGADTDTQYF. The CDR3 DNA is TGTGCCAGCAGCCAAGAGCACGGGGCTGACACAGATACGCAGTATTTT.

The chain combines TRBV5-6 with TRBJ2-7, with 14 bases lining up with TRBD2. The CDR3 length is 16 residues. With V trimmed by 4 bases and J by 6 bases, 9 bases remained unmatched. Germline V lookup: CDR1 SGHDT, CDR2 YYEEEE. CDR3 loop: CASSLGTSGSLGEQYF. The CDR3 DNA reads as TGTGCCAGCAGCCTAGGGACTAGCGGGAGTCTTGGCGAGCAGTACTTC.

V usage is TRBV7-2 and J usage is TRBJ2-3; possibly TRBD2 for D (5 bases). V lost 4 bases and J lost 2, with 16 bases in between. Looked up from germline, CDR1 is SGHTA and CDR2 is FQGNSA. The CDR3 loop spans 16 amino acids. The CDR3 DNA is TGTGCCAGCAGCTCCCCGGGGTCAGACTACACAGATACGCAGTATTTT. It specifies CASSSPGSDYTDTQYF.

This chain links TRBV6-1 with TRBJ2-7; D is uncertain. V lost 6 bases and J 0 bases, leaving 6 bases between the germline ends. Germline lookup yields CDR1 MNHNS and CDR2 SASEGT. The CDR3 length is 12 residues. CDR3 DNA: TGTGCCAGCAGGGCGCTCTCCTACGAGCAGTACTTC. This codes for CASRALSYEQYF.

The chain combines TRBV6-1 with TRBJ2-7, with TRBD2 matching over 12 bases. Germline V gives CDR1 MNHNS, CDR2 SASEGT. The CDR3 totals 15 residues. V gave up 3 bases and J gave up 3 bases; unmatched junction bases: 3. The chain's CDR3 is CASSEGLAGNYEQYF. The DNA of the CDR3 is TGTGCCAGCAGTGAGGGACTAGCGGGTAACTACGAGCAGTACTTC.

V is TRBV9 and J is TRBJ1-1, with 7 bases aligning to TRBD1. Germline values: CDR1 SGDLS, CDR2 YYNGEE. J was trimmed by 2 bases and V by 4 bases; bases with no gene match: 8. The CDR3 is 15 residues long. The chain's CDR3 is CASSNSGTVNTEAFF. Here the CDR3 DNA reads TGTGCCAGCAGCAACTCCGGGACAGTAAACACTGAAGCTTTCTTT.